This TCR beta chain was sequenced during a study of T cell responses to AZD1222 COVID-19 vaccine. At the level of the study: Analysis merged second doses at about 4 or about 12 weeks.

General study results and limits: Targeting of unmutated variant regions was reportedly seen in nearly half of spike-specific TCRs. Donors were chiefly white British, with a greater number of females, and clonal diversity was perhaps underestimated.

As to this clone: The antigen is not known.

TCRdb keeps only in-frame clones here, not all; method: immunoSEQ multiplex PCR. There are 98,000 or so clones in the sample; 75% to 90% occur only once, and over 6.5% lies in the top ten. Per the germline V gene, CDR1 is MNHNY and CDR2 is SVGAGI (reference sequence). V shed 6 bases and J shed 8 bases, with 25 bases lying between them. This CDR3 is 16 amino acids long. This chain uses TRBV6-6 with TRBJ1-2, with D possibly TRBD1 on 5 matching bases. This sample comprised peripheral blood, obtained on day 0 of AZD1222 vaccination. This TCR derives from an adult in good health. The CDR3 protein is CASRSPGTVERAGYTF. The CDR3 nucleotides read TGTGCCAGCAGAAGTCCCGGGACGGTCGAGAGGGCGGGCTACACCTTC.